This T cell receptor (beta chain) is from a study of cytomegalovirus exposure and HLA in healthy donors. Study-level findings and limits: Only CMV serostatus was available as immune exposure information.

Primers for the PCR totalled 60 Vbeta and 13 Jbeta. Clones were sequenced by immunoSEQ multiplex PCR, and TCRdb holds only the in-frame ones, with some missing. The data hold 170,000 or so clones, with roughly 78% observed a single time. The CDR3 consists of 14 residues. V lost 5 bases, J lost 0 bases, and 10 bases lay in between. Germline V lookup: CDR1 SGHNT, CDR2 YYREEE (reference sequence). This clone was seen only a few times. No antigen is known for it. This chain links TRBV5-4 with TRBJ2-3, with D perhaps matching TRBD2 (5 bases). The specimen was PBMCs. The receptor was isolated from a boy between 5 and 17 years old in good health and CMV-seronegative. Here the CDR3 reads CASRSDYSTDTQYF. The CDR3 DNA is TGTGCCAGCAGATCCGACTACAGCACAGATACGCAGTATTTT.